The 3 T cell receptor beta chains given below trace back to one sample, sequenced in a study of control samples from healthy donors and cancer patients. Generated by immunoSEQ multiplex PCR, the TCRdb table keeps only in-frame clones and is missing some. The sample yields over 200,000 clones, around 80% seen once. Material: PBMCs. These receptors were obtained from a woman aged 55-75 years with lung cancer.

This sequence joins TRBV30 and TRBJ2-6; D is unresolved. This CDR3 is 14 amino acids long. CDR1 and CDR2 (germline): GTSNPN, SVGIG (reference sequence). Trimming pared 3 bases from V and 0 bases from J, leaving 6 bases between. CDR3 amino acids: CAWRKASGANVLTF. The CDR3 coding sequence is TGTGCCTGGAGAAAGGCCTCTGGGGCCAACGTCCTGACTTTC.

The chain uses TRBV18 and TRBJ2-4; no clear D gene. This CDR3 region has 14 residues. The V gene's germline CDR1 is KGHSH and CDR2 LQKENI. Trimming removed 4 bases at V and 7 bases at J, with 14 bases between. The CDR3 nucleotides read TGTGCCAGCTCACTCGACGTCGACCCGAACATTCAGTACTTC. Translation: CASSLDVDPNIQYF.

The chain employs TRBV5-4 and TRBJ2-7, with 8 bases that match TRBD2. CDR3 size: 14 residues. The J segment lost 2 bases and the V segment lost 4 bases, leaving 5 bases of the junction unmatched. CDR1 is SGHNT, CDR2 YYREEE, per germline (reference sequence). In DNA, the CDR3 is TGTGCCAGCAGCGGTAGCGGGGCCGCCTACGAGCAGTACTTC. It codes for CASSGSGAAYEQYF.